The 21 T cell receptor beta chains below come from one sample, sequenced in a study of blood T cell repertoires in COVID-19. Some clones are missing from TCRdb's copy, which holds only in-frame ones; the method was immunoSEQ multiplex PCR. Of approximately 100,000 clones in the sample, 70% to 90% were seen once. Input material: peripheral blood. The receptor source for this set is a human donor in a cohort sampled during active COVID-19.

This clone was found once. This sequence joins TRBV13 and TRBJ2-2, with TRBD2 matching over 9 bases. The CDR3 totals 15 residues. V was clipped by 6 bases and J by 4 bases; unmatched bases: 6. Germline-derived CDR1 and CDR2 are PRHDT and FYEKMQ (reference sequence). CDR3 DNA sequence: TGTGCCAGCAGACGAAGTAGCGGGGGCACCGGGGAGCTGTTTTTT. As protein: CASRRSSGGTGELFF.

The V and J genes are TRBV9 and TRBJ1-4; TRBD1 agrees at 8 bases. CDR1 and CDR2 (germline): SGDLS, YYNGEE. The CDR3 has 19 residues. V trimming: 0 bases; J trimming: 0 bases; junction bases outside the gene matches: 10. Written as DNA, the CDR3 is TGTGCCAGCAGCGTAGGGGCCGGGACAGGCTTTTCAACTAATGAAAAACTGTTTTTT. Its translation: CASSVGAGTGFSTNEKLFF.

The CDR3 is CASRRTGGMLAFF. For the CDR3, the DNA is TGTGCCAGCAGGCGGACAGGGGGCATGTTGGCTTTCTTT. The chain is built from TRBV28 and TRBJ1-1, with 11 bases aligning to TRBD1. From germline, CDR1 is MDHEN and CDR2 SYDVKM. The V and J ends lost 6 bases and 11 bases, in that order; junction bases with no gene match: 8. There are 13 residues in the CDR3. The variable domain in full, completed from reference TRBV28 and TRBJ1-1, reads DVKVTQSSRYLVKRTGEKVFLECVQDMDHENMFWYRQDPGLGLRLIYFSYDVKMKEKGDIPEGYSVSREKKERFSLILESASTNQTSMYLCASRRTGGMLAFFGQGTRLTVV.

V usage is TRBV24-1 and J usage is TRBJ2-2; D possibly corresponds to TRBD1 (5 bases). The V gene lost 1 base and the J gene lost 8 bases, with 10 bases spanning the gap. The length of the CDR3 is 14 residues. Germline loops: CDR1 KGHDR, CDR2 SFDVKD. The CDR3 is CATSDFSRVGELFF. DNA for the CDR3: TGTGCCACCAGTGATTTTAGCAGGGTTGGGGAGCTGTTTTTT.

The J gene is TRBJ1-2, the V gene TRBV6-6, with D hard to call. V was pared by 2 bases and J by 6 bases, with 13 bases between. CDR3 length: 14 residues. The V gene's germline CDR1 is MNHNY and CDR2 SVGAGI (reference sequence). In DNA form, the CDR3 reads TGTGCCAGCAGTTACATCCAGACCCGGGATGGCTACACCTTC. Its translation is CASSYIQTRDGYTF.

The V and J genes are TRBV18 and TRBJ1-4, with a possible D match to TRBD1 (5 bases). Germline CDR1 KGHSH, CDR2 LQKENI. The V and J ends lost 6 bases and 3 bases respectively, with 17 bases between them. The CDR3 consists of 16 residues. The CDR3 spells CASSSNSGVANEKLFF. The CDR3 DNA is TGTGCCAGCTCTTCGAATTCGGGGGTAGCTAATGAAAAACTGTTTTTT.

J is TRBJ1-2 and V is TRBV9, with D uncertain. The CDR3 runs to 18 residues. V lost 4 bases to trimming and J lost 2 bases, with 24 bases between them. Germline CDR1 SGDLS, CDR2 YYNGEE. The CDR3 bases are TGTGCCAGCAGCTCCCCCGTCGGGGAGTGGGTGGCAAACTATGGCTACACCTTC. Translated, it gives CASSSPVGEWVANYGYTF.

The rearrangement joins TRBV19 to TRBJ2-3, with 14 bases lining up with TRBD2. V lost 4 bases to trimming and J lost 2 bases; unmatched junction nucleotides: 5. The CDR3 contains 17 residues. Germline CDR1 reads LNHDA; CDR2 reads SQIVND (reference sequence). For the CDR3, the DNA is TGTGCCAGTAGTAAAGGGACTAGCGGGGGTCCCACAGATACGCAGTATTTT. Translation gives CASSKGTSGGPTDTQYF.

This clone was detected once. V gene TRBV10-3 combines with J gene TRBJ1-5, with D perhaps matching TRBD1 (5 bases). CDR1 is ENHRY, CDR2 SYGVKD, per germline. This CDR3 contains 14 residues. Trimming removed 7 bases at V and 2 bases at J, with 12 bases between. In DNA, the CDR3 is TGTGCCATCACGGGGGGGGGTGGCAATCAGCCCCAGCATTTT. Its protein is CAITGGGGNQPQHF.

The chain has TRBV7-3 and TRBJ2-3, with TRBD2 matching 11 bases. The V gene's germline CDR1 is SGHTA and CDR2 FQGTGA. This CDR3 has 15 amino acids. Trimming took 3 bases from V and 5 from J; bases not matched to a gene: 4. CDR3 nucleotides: TGTGCCAGCAGCTTTAAAGGGACTAGCGGAGATACGCAGTATTTT. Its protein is CASSFKGTSGDTQYF.

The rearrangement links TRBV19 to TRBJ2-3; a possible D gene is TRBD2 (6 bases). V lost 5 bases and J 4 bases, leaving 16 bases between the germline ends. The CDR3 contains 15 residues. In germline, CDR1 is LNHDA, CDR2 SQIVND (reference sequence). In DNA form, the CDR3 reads TGTGCCAGTAGTCCTACCGCGGGAACTGCAGATACGCAGTATTTT. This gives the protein CASSPTAGTADTQYF. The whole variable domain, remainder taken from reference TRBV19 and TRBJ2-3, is DGGITQSPKYLFRKEGQNVTLSCEQNLNHDAMYWYRQDPGQGLRLIYYSQIVNDFQKGDIAEGYSVSREKKESFPLTVTSAQKNPTAFYLCASSPTAGTADTQYFGPGTRLTVL.

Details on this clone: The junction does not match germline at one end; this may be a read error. The chain's CDR3 is CASSLVSLSQGLHNEQFF. DNA of the CDR3: TGTGCCAGCAGTTTAGTTAGCCTCTCGCAGGGGCTTCACAATGAGCAGTTCTTC. V and J are TRBV7-9 and TRBJ2-1; possibly TRBD1 for D (6 bases). The CDR3 consists of 18 residues. In germline, CDR1 is SEHNR, CDR2 FQNEAQ (reference sequence).

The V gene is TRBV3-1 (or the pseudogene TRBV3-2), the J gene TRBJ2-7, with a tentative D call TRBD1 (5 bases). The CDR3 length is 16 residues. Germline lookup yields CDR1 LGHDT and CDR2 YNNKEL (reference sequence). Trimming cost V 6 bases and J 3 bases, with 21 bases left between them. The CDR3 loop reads CASRPFRGAPYYEQYF. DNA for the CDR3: TGTGCCAGCAGGCCTTTCCGTGGGGCACCCTACTACGAGCAGTACTTC.

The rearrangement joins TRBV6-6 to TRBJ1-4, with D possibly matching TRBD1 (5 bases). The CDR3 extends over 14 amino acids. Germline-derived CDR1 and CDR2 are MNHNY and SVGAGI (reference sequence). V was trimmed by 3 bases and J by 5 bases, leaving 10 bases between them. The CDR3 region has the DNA TGTGCCAGCAGTTATCTGTCAGGGAATGAAAAACTGTTTTTT. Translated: CASSYLSGNEKLFF.

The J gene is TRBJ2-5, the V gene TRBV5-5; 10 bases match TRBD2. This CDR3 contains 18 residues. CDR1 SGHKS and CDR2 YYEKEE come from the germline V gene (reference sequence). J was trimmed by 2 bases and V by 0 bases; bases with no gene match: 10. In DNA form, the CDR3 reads TGTGCCAGCAGCTTGGGGAACTTTGGGACTAGCGCGCAAGAGACCCAGTACTTC. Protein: CASSLGNFGTSAQETQYF.

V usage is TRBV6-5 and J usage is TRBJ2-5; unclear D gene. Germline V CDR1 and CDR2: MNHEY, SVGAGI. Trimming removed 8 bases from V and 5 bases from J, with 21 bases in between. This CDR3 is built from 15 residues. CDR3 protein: CASSLSNPAQETQYF. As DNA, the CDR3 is TGTGCCAGCTCCCTGTCGAACCCCGCCCAGGAGACCCAGTACTTC.

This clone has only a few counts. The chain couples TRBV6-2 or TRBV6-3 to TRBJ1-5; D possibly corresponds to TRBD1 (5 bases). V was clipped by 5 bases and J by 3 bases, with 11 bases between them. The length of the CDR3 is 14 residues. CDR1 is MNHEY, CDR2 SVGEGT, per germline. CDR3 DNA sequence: TGTGCCAGCAGTCGGCAGGGCCCCAATCAGCCCCAGCATTTT. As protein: CASSRQGPNQPQHF.

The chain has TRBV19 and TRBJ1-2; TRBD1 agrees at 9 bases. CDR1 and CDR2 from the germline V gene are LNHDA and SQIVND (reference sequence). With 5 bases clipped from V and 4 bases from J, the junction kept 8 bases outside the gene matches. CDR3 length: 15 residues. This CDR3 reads CASSLRTGVSYGYTF. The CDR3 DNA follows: TGTGCCAGTAGTCTTCGGACAGGGGTGAGCTATGGCTACACCTTC. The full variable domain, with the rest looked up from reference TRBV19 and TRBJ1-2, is DGGITQSPKYLFRKEGQNVTLSCEQNLNHDAMYWYRQDPGQGLRLIYYSQIVNDFQKGDIAEGYSVSREKKESFPLTVTSAQKNPTAFYLCASSLRTGVSYGYTFGSGTRLTVV.

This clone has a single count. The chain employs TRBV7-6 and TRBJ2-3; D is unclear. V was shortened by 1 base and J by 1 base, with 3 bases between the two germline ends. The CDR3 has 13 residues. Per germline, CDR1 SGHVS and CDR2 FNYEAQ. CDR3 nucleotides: TGTGCCAGCAGCTTAGTAGGCACAGATACGCAGTATTTT. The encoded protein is CASSLVGTDTQYF. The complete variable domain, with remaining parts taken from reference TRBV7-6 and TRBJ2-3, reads GAGVSQSPRYKVTKRGQDVALRCDPISGHVSLYWYRQALGQGPEFLTYFNYEAQQDKSGLPNDRFSAERPEGSISTLTIQRTEQRDSAMYRCASSLVGTDTQYFGPGTRLTVL.

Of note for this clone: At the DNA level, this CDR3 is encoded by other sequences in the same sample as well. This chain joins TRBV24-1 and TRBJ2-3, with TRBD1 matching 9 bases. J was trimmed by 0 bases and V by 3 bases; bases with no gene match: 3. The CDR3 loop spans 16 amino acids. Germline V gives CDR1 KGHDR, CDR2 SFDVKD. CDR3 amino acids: CATSDPGQGSTDTQYF. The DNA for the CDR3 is TGTGCCACCAGTGATCCGGGACAGGGTAGCACAGATACGCAGTATTTT.

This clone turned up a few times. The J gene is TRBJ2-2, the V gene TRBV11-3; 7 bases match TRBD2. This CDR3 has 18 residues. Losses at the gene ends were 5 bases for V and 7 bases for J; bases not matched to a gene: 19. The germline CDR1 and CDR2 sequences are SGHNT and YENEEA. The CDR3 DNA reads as TGTGCCAGCAGCCACGGGTATTCAGCGGGGCCAAGGGTCGGGGAGCTGTTTTTT. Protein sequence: CASSHGYSAGPRVGELFF. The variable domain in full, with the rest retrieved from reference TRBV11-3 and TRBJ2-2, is EAGVVQSPRYKIIEKKQPVAFWCNPISGHNTLYWYLQNLGQGPELLIRYENEEAVDDSQLPKDRFSAERLKGVDSTLKIQPAELGDSAVYLCASSHGYSAGPRVGELFFGEGSRLTVL.